This entry is about one T cell receptor (beta chain). The assay was immunoSEQ multiplex PCR, and TCRdb's table has in-frame clones only and misses some. The repertoire consists of under 250,000 clones, with 70% to 90% occurring once and the leading ten covering 4% to 5.5%. Per the germline V gene, CDR1 is SGHTS and CDR2 is YDEGEE. V was clipped by 7 bases and J by 8 bases, with 22 bases between them. The CDR3 runs 15 residues. The data belong to a study of blood T cell repertoires in COVID-19. Study-level background: Both acute and convalescent COVID-19 samples were obtained from the United States, Italy and Spain. Nucleic acid was either cDNA or gDNA, and it came from T cells, B-cell-depleted T cells, or PBMCs.

Sequencing used peripheral blood. The receptor comes from a woman between 35 and 50 years old with acute or convalescent COVID-19. The V gene is TRBV5-8, the J gene TRBJ2-1, with D possibly matching TRBD1 (5 bases). CDR3 amino acids: CASGLMLGASHEQFF. CDR3 DNA sequence: TGTGCCAGCGGCCTCATGCTAGGGGCCTCCCATGAGCAGTTCTTC. The full variable domain, in which reference TRBV5-8 and TRBJ2-1 provide the parts outside the CDR3, is EAGVTQSPTHLIKTRGQQATLRCSPISGHTSVYWYQQALGLGLQFLLWYDEGEERNRGNFPPRFSGRQFPNYSSELNVNALELEDSALYLCASGLMLGASHEQFFGPGTRLTVL.